This is a list of T cell receptor beta chains from one sample in a study of regulatory T cells in long-lasting Graves disease. TCRdb analysed the multiplex PCR reads with MiXCR anew, one entry per CDR3 protein. The table records about 450,000 distinct CDR3 sequences, about a quarter of them present only once. The specimen was peripheral blood mononuclear cells (PBMCs), collected when the disease was refractory, from a patient treated with antithyroid drugs. The receptors shown here come from a female donor with Graves disease. Both conserved end residues are part of each CDR3. The order of the fields is D gene, V gene, CDR3 protein. D genes are given only for firm matches.

>TRBD1|TRBV7-2
CASSRSDRGEAFF
>NA|TRBV28
CASSRGPGISDGYTF
>NA|TRBV2
CASTLGASGGYTF
>TRBD1|TRBV11-2
CASSLDQKGAGYTF
>TRBD1|TRBV4-3
CASSQGFRDRVVRFSGELFF
>NA|TRBV30
CAWSDTADYGYTF
>TRBD1|TRBV19
CASSRQGAMGNQPQHF
>NA|TRBV27
CATRSLGVHEQYF
>TRBD2|TRBV7-2
CASSLVVYSGRAGEQYF
>NA|TRBV27
CASRMGTGELFF
>TRBD2|TRBV11-3
CASSGRTRRAGELFF
>TRBD2|TRBV5-4
CASSLGLAGGPSTGELFF
>TRBD1|TRBV12-3/TRBV12-4
CASRPGQGNTEAFF
>TRBD2|TRBV30
CAWKTSGMTGELFF
>TRBD1|TRBV5-1
CASSRTGGPNEQYF
>TRBD2|TRBV2
CASSESGVGTQYF
>TRBD1|TRBV3-1
CASSPGTGGYNEQFF
>TRBD2|TRBV3-1
CASTPGTSGTNEQFF
>NA|TRBV10-3
CAISGVGDRAAEAFF
>NA|TRBV9
CASGGASIENIQYF
>TRBD2|TRBV7-3
CASSLKGTSGGQETQYF